The 20 T cell receptor beta chains reported below all come from one sample, sequenced in a study of T cells expressing NK-cell markers. Using the 5' RACE reads, TCRdb records one entry per CDR3 protein without DNA. The table lists 400,000 or so distinct CDR3 sequences, with around 11% in the top ten. The sequenced sample was blood T cells: a sorted CD56 or NKG2C T cell subset, CD4+ or CD8+ T cells, or bulk PBMC T cells (not recorded which). All receptors come from a woman in her forties or fifties in good health.

The CDR3 loop is CASSLALGTGYEQYF. V gene TRBV7-6 combines with J gene TRBJ2-7; lacking DNA, the TRBD1 call made by TCRdb goes unchecked. The germline V gene has CDR1 SGHVS and CDR2 FNYEAQ. The CDR3 loop spans 15 amino acids.

CDR3 sequence reads: CASSLDGLGANYGYTF. V usage is TRBV7-9 and J usage is TRBJ1-2; TCRdb returns TRBD1, unconfirmable since there is no DNA. The germline V gene has CDR1 SEHNR and CDR2 FQNEAQ (reference sequence). The CDR3 totals 16 residues. Filled out from reference TRBV7-9 and TRBJ1-2, the complete variable domain reads DTGVSQNPRHKITKRGQNVTFRCDPISEHNRLYWYRQTLGQGPEFLTYFQNEAQLEKSRLLSDRFSAERPKGSFSTLEIQRTEQGDSAMYLCASSLDGLGANYGYTFGSGTRLTVV.

The gene calls are TRBV6-1 and TRBJ2-7; lacking DNA, the TRBD1 call made by TCRdb goes unchecked. There are 15 residues in the CDR3. Germline V gene sequence: CDR1 MNHNS, CDR2 SASEGT. CDR3 loop: CASSEWGQGIYEQYF.

The rearrangement links TRBV5-1 to TRBJ2-5; the TCRdb call, TRBD1, lacks DNA for checking. Germline V CDR1 and CDR2: SGHRS, YFSETQ. The CDR3 loop spans 14 amino acids. CDR3 region: CASSLNRGYETQYF.

This chain uses TRBV2 with TRBJ2-1; the TRBD2 assignment by TCRdb is unverifiable without DNA. This CDR3 contains 11 residues. CDR1 is SNHLY and CDR2 is FYNNEI in the germline V gene. This chain's CDR3 is CASSPTSVVFF.

V gene TRBV15 combines with J gene TRBJ2-1; no DNA is available, so the TRBD1 call from TCRdb remains unchecked. Germline V gene data show CDR1 as LNHNV and CDR2 as YYDKDF (reference sequence). The CDR3 covers 14 residues. CDR3 protein: CATSRAGQGDEQFF.

The chain joins TRBV10-3 to TRBJ1-3; TCRdb names TRBD1, which stays unverified in the absence of DNA. This CDR3 is 14 amino acids long. Germline V CDR1 and CDR2: ENHRY, SYGVKD. The chain's CDR3 is CAISGRGPGNTIYF.

The chain links TRBV5-1 to TRBJ1-3; TCRdb's D call of TRBD1 is untestable without DNA. CDR3 length: 16 amino acids. The germline CDR1 and CDR2 sequences are SGHRS and YFSETQ. The CDR3 protein is CASSARTGDSGNTIYF.

The CDR3 sequence: CASSSATEAFF. The chain uses TRBV11-2 and TRBJ1-1. Germline V lookup: CDR1 SGHAT, CDR2 FQNNGV. The CDR3 runs 11 residues.

The gene calls are TRBV27 and TRBJ1-5. CDR1 is MNHEY, CDR2 SMNVEV, per germline (reference sequence). The CDR3 is 13 amino acids. CDR3 in amino acids: CASSLLGRQPQHF.

V is TRBV5-1 and J is TRBJ2-3; the TCRdb call, TRBD2, lacks DNA for checking. CDR1 SGHRS and CDR2 YFSETQ come from the germline V gene. This CDR3 has 16 amino acids. The chain's CDR3 is CASRPLAGVVTDTQYF.

V gene TRBV5-1 combines with J gene TRBJ2-3; TCRdb lists TRBD2, though no DNA is available to test this call. The CDR3 runs to 16 residues. Germline V gives CDR1 SGHRS, CDR2 YFSETQ. CDR3 sequence reads: CASSFGLASFTDTQYF. The variable domain in full, with the rest retrieved from reference TRBV5-1 and TRBJ2-3, is KAGVTQTPRYLIKTRGQQVTLSCSPISGHRSVSWYQQTPGQGLQFLFEYFSETQRNKGNFPGRFSGRQFSNSRSEMNVSTLELGDSALYLCASSFGLASFTDTQYFGPGTRLTVL.

The V call is TRBV5-1, the J call TRBJ1-1; the TCRdb call, TRBD1, lacks DNA for checking. The CDR3 has 14 residues. Per the germline V gene, CDR1 is SGHRS and CDR2 is YFSETQ. CDR3 amino acids: CASSPREGNTEAFF.

V and J are TRBV5-1 and TRBJ2-3. Germline V gene data show CDR1 as SGHRS and CDR2 as YFSETQ. The CDR3 is made up of 15 amino acids. The CDR3 sequence: CASSSTFTNTDTQYF.

V is TRBV29-1 and J is TRBJ1-2; checking the TCRdb D call of TRBD1 is not possible without DNA. This CDR3 contains 11 residues. Germline V gives CDR1 SQVTM, CDR2 ANQGSEA. CDR3 in amino acids: CSVEYGAGHTF. Supplemented by reference TRBV29-1 and TRBJ1-2, the full variable domain reads SAVISQKPSRDICQRGTSLTIQCQVDSQVTMMFWYRQQPGQSLTLIATANQGSEATYESGFVIDKFPISRPNLTFSTLTVSNMSPEDSSIYLCSVEYGAGHTFGSGTRLTVV.

The chain carries TRBV20-1 and TRBJ1-6. This CDR3 has 15 residues. Germline V gives CDR1 DFQATT, CDR2 SNEGSKA (reference sequence). The CDR3 loop reads CSASVAAGNNSPLHF.

The CDR3 reads CSVRRDHYNEQFF. This chain uses TRBV29-1 with TRBJ2-1. The germline V gene encodes CDR1 SQVTM and CDR2 ANQGSEA. This CDR3 contains 13 residues.

The chain recombines TRBV11-2 with TRBJ2-1; there is no DNA to check the TCRdb D call of TRBD2. The germline V gene has CDR1 SGHAT and CDR2 FQNNGV. The CDR3 is made up of 14 amino acids. CDR3 residues: CASSLAGAVNEQFF. Combining the CDR3 with reference TRBV11-2 and TRBJ2-1 gives the whole variable domain EAGVAQSPRYKIIEKRQSVAFWCNPISGHATLYWYQQILGQGPKLLIQFQNNGVVDDSQLPKDRFSAERLKGVDSTLKIQPAKLEDSAVYLCASSLAGAVNEQFFGPGTRLTVL.

This chain connects TRBV3-1 to TRBJ2-4; TCRdb gives TRBD2 as the D gene, but with no DNA this cannot be confirmed. The germline CDR1 and CDR2 sequences are LGHDT and YNNKEL (reference sequence). The CDR3 is made up of 16 amino acids. CDR3 in amino acids: CASSPFLRREKNIQYF.

The chain uses TRBV30 and TRBJ2-1; TCRdb outputs TRBD1, but without DNA this stays unchecked. The germline V gene encodes CDR1 GTSNPN and CDR2 SVGIG (reference sequence). The CDR3 is 14 residues long. CDR3: CAWTRDLGVGEQFF.